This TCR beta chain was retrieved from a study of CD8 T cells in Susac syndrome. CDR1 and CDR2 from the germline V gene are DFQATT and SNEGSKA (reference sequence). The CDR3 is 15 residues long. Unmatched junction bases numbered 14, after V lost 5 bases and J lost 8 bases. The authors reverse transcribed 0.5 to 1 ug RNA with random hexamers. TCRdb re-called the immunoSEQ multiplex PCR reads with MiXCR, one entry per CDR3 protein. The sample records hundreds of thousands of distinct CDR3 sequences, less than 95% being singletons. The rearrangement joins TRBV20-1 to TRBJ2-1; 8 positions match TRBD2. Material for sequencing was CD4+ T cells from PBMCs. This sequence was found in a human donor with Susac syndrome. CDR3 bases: TGCAGTGCTGGATCCGGGACTAGTCCCTATGATGAGCAGTTCTTC. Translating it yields CSAGSGTSPYDEQFF.